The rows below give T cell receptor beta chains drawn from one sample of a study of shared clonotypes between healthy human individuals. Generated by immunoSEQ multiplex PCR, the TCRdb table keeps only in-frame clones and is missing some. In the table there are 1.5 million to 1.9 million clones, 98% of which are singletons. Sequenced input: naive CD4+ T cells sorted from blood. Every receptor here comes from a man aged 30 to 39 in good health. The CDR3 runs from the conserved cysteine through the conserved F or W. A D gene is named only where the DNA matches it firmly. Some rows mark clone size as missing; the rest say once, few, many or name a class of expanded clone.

CDR3nt: TGTGCCTGCACAGGGGGAGCGGGGGAGACCCAGTACTTC
CDR3aa: CACTGGAGETQYF
d_gene: -
v_gene: TRBV6-1
abundance: -
j_gene: TRBJ2-5

CDR3nt: TGCGCCAGCAGCCAAGATCAGTTCGGGGGGAGAGAGCAGTACTTC
CDR3aa: CASSQDQFGGREQYF
d_gene: TRBD2
v_gene: TRBV4-3
abundance: once
j_gene: TRBJ2-7

CDR3nt: TGTGCCAGCTCACCACGTGAGCGGGAGACCCAGTACTTC
CDR3aa: CASSPRERETQYF
d_gene: -
v_gene: TRBV18
abundance: -
j_gene: TRBJ2-5

CDR3nt: TGTGCCAGCAGTGGACTAGCGTTAGGGGGAGAGACCCAGTACTTC
CDR3aa: CASSGLALGGETQYF
d_gene: TRBD2
v_gene: TRBV2
abundance: once
j_gene: TRBJ2-5

CDR3nt: TGTGCCAGCAGATCAGGGATGGTGCCCGGGGAGCTGTTTTTT
CDR3aa: CASRSGMVPGELFF
d_gene: -
v_gene: TRBV2
abundance: -
j_gene: TRBJ2-2

CDR3nt: TGTGCCAGCAGCTTCTGGGACAGGGTTTACGAGCAGTACTTC
CDR3aa: CASSFWDRVYEQYF
d_gene: TRBD1
v_gene: TRBV5-6
abundance: once
j_gene: TRBJ2-7

CDR3nt: TGCGCCAGCAGCTTCGAACCCCCCCACACCGGGGAGCTGTTTTTT
CDR3aa: CASSFEPPHTGELFF
d_gene: -
v_gene: TRBV5-1
abundance: -
j_gene: TRBJ2-2

CDR3nt: TGTGCCAGCAGCCGAAGAGTTGGAGTAGCAGATACGCAGTATTTT
CDR3aa: CASSRRVGVADTQYF
d_gene: -
v_gene: TRBV11-2
abundance: -
j_gene: TRBJ2-3

CDR3nt: TGTGCCAGCAGTTTATGGGGCAGTGGACAGCCCCAGCATTTT
CDR3aa: CASSLWGSGQPQHF
d_gene: -
v_gene: TRBV27
abundance: -
j_gene: TRBJ1-5

CDR3nt: TGTGCCAGCAGCCAAGATCGGACAGGGACGCAGTATTTT
CDR3aa: CASSQDRTGTQYF
d_gene: TRBD1
v_gene: TRBV14
abundance: -
j_gene: TRBJ2-3

CDR3nt: TGTGCCAGCAGCTCACTAGCAGTAGGTACGCAGTATTTT
CDR3aa: CASSSLAVGTQYF
d_gene: -
v_gene: TRBV11-3
abundance: -
j_gene: TRBJ2-3

CDR3nt: TGCGCCAGCAGCTTGGCCGCTAGCGGGAGGGCCGTTACAGATACGCAGTATTTT
CDR3aa: CASSLAASGRAVTDTQYF
d_gene: TRBD2
v_gene: TRBV5-1
abundance: -
j_gene: TRBJ2-3

CDR3nt: TGCGCCAGCAGTCAATCACTAGTATGGGACAGGGTTTACAATGAGCAGTTCTTC
CDR3aa: CASSQSLVWDRVYNEQFF
d_gene: TRBD1
v_gene: TRBV23-1
abundance: -
j_gene: TRBJ2-1

CDR3nt: TGTGCCAGCAGTTGGGGACGGAGAGGAGGTGGTGAAAAACTGTTTTTT
CDR3aa: CASSWGRRGGGEKLFF
d_gene: -
v_gene: TRBV6-5
abundance: -
j_gene: TRBJ1-4

CDR3nt: TGTGCCAGCAGTCCGGGAGGATGGTGGCGGGAGCTGTTTTTT
CDR3aa: CASSPGGWWRELFF
d_gene: TRBD2
v_gene: TRBV6-5
abundance: -
j_gene: TRBJ2-2

CDR3nt: TGTGCCAGCAGACCCACTAGCGGGAGGCACTCCTACGAGCAGTACTTC
CDR3aa: CASRPTSGRHSYEQYF
d_gene: TRBD2
v_gene: TRBV7-3
abundance: -
j_gene: TRBJ2-7

CDR3nt: TGCAGCGTTGAAGGTGTTGGGCAAGAGACCCAGTACTTC
CDR3aa: CSVEGVGQETQYF
d_gene: -
v_gene: TRBV29-1
abundance: -
j_gene: TRBJ2-5

CDR3nt: TGTGCCAGCAGCCTTCGGACTAGCGGGAGGCTAAAAGGAATCGATACGCAGTATTTT
CDR3aa: CASSLRTSGRLKGIDTQYF
d_gene: TRBD2
v_gene: TRBV27
abundance: -
j_gene: TRBJ2-3

CDR3nt: TGCGCCAGCAGCACCCGGGCCACAGATACGCAGTATTTT
CDR3aa: CASSTRATDTQYF
d_gene: -
v_gene: TRBV5-1
abundance: -
j_gene: TRBJ2-3

CDR3nt: TGTGCCAGCTCACCGGGACAGGGAGGTGGCGGTGCTAACTATGGCTACACCTTC
CDR3aa: CASSPGQGGGGANYGYTF
d_gene: TRBD1
v_gene: TRBV18
abundance: once
j_gene: TRBJ1-2

CDR3nt: TGTGCCAGCAGCTTAACAGGGGTTAACACTGAAGCTTTCTTT
CDR3aa: CASSLTGVNTEAFF
d_gene: TRBD1
v_gene: TRBV7-9
abundance: -
j_gene: TRBJ1-1

CDR3nt: TGTGCCAGCAGCTTAGGGATCCGGGTCGGATTCTACGAGCAGTACTTC
CDR3aa: CASSLGIRVGFYEQYF
d_gene: -
v_gene: TRBV7-2
abundance: -
j_gene: TRBJ2-7

CDR3nt: TGTGCCTGGTCTACCGTTAACAATGAGCAGTTCTTC
CDR3aa: CAWSTVNNEQFF
d_gene: -
v_gene: TRBV30
abundance: -
j_gene: TRBJ2-1

CDR3nt: TGTGCCAGCAGTTTATTACGCGGGAGGCCCACAGATACGCAGTATTTT
CDR3aa: CASSLLRGRPTDTQYF
d_gene: TRBD2
v_gene: TRBV27
abundance: -
j_gene: TRBJ2-3

CDR3nt: TGTGCCAGCAGGTCCGCCACTGGATACCAAGAGACCCAGTACTTC
CDR3aa: CASRSATGYQETQYF
d_gene: -
v_gene: TRBV28
abundance: -
j_gene: TRBJ2-5

CDR3nt: TGTGCCAGCAGCTTAAGTATGAACACTGAAGCTTTCTTT
CDR3aa: CASSLSMNTEAFF
d_gene: -
v_gene: TRBV7-9
abundance: -
j_gene: TRBJ1-1

CDR3nt: TGTGCCAGTAGTTCTCCCCTTACTGAGCAGTACTTC
CDR3aa: CASSSPLTEQYF
d_gene: -
v_gene: TRBV19
abundance: once
j_gene: TRBJ2-7

CDR3nt: TGTGCCAGCAGTTTGAGCGGGAGTAACACCGGGGAGCTGTTTTTT
CDR3aa: CASSLSGSNTGELFF
d_gene: TRBD2
v_gene: TRBV28
abundance: -
j_gene: TRBJ2-2

CDR3nt: TGTGCCAGCACCCGGGAGGGGCGGAGCACTGAAGCTTTCTTT
CDR3aa: CASTREGRSTEAFF
d_gene: -
v_gene: TRBV6-5
abundance: -
j_gene: TRBJ1-1

CDR3nt: TGTGCTAGCAGCTTAGGAGATCAGGGCTACGAGCAGTACTTC
CDR3aa: CASSLGDQGYEQYF
d_gene: -
v_gene: TRBV7-7
abundance: -
j_gene: TRBJ2-7

CDR3nt: TGCGCCAGCAGCTCAACAGGGGGCCAGGACGGGGAGCTGTTTTTT
CDR3aa: CASSSTGGQDGELFF
d_gene: TRBD1
v_gene: TRBV5-1
abundance: -
j_gene: TRBJ2-2

CDR3nt: TGCGCCAGCAGCCCGCTCTCGGGAGTTCTGGGGGAGCAGTACTTC
CDR3aa: CASSPLSGVLGEQYF
d_gene: -
v_gene: TRBV5-1
abundance: -
j_gene: TRBJ2-7

CDR3nt: TGTGCCATCATTGGAAGGCCGGGACAGGGGCCTGCTAACACCGGGGAGCTGTTTTTT
CDR3aa: CAIIGRPGQGPANTGELFF
d_gene: TRBD1
v_gene: TRBV10-3
abundance: -
j_gene: TRBJ2-2

CDR3nt: TGTGCCTGGAGTGGCGGGGGAACTCAGCCCCAGCATTTT
CDR3aa: CAWSGGGTQPQHF
d_gene: -
v_gene: TRBV30
abundance: -
j_gene: TRBJ1-5

CDR3nt: TGTGCCAGCAGCTTGGTGGGTAGCGGGGGCCGGGATGAGCAGTTCTTC
CDR3aa: CASSLVGSGGRDEQFF
d_gene: TRBD2
v_gene: TRBV5-4
abundance: -
j_gene: TRBJ2-1

CDR3nt: TGTGCCAGCAGTGCATCGCCCCGACAGGGGCTTCGCTACGAGCAGTACTTC
CDR3aa: CASSASPRQGLRYEQYF
d_gene: TRBD1
v_gene: TRBV28
abundance: -
j_gene: TRBJ2-7

CDR3nt: TGTGCCAGTACCACCTACATTCTCGGCCGGTCTGGGGCCAACGTCCTGACTTTC
CDR3aa: CASTTYILGRSGANVLTF
d_gene: -
v_gene: TRBV19
abundance: -
j_gene: TRBJ2-6

CDR3nt: TGCAGCGTTGAAGTCCCATGGACAGAGAACACTGAAGCTTTCTTT
CDR3aa: CSVEVPWTENTEAFF
d_gene: -
v_gene: TRBV29-1
abundance: once
j_gene: TRBJ1-1

CDR3nt: TGTGCCAGCAGACGGACAGGGGGCGCCGGCGGGGAGCTGTTTTTT
CDR3aa: CASRRTGGAGGELFF
d_gene: TRBD1
v_gene: TRBV7-2
abundance: -
j_gene: TRBJ2-2

CDR3nt: TGTGCCAGCAGTGAAAGGCGGGTGAGCTCCTACAATGAGCAGTTCTTC
CDR3aa: CASSERRVSSYNEQFF
d_gene: -
v_gene: TRBV2
abundance: -
j_gene: TRBJ2-1

CDR3nt: TGCAGCGTGGGTGACTATAGCAATCAGCCCCAGCATTTT
CDR3aa: CSVGDYSNQPQHF
d_gene: -
v_gene: TRBV29-1
abundance: -
j_gene: TRBJ1-5

CDR3nt: TGTGCCAGCTCACCCCCTAGCGGGAGTTCCTACAATGAGCAGTTCTTC
CDR3aa: CASSPPSGSSYNEQFF
d_gene: TRBD2
v_gene: TRBV18
abundance: -
j_gene: TRBJ2-1

CDR3nt: TGCGCCAGCAGGGCAGTGACAGATTACGAGCAGTACTTC
CDR3aa: CASRAVTDYEQYF
d_gene: -
v_gene: TRBV10-2
abundance: once
j_gene: TRBJ2-7

CDR3nt: TGTGCCAGCAGCTGGGACGGGGAGACCCAGTACTTC
CDR3aa: CASSWDGETQYF
d_gene: -
v_gene: TRBV7-9
abundance: -
j_gene: TRBJ2-5

CDR3nt: TGTGCCAGCAGATCAACCCCCAGCGGGAGCTACGAGCAGTACTTC
CDR3aa: CASRSTPSGSYEQYF
d_gene: TRBD2
v_gene: TRBV28
abundance: -
j_gene: TRBJ2-7